This T cell receptor beta chain was sequenced in a study of early T cells in non-severe SARS-CoV-2 infection. Study in general: Investigators sequenced bulk RNA drawn from unsorted whole blood, and chains remained unpaired. Overall study findings and caveats: VDJdb-based annotation leaned toward anti-spike CD8 responses and missed private and CD4 specificities.

Germline V CDR1 and CDR2: SGHAT, FQDESV (reference sequence). V lost 4 bases to trimming and J lost 4 bases, with 8 bases between them. The CDR3 loop spans 12 amino acids. This clonotype was picked up a small number of times. Its target is unknown. TCRdb called the 5' RACE reads again in MiXCR, with one record for every CDR3 protein. The sample yields about 59,000 distinct CDR3 sequences, approximately 13% seen once. The origin of this receptor is an adult who was a healthcare worker with PCR-confirmed SARS-CoV-2 infection or an uninfected control (not recorded which). The source material was whole blood, sampled at baseline. The J gene is TRBJ2-7, the V gene TRBV11-1, with a weak D call TRBD2 (6 bases). The chain's CDR3 is CASSSTRYEQYF. DNA for the CDR3: TGTGCCAGCAGCTCGACTAGGTACGAGCAGTACTTC.